This T cell receptor (beta chain) comes out of a study of cytomegalovirus exposure and HLA in healthy donors. CDR1 is SNHLY, CDR2 FYNNEI, per germline. The CDR3 has 13 residues. The V and J ends lost 10 bases and 0 bases, in that order; junction bases with no gene match: 2. Primers included in the PCR were 60 Vbeta and 13 Jbeta primers. Clones were read by immunoSEQ multiplex PCR, and TCRdb kept only the in-frame ones, dropping some. The sample holds 150,000 to 200,000 clones, around 81% seen once. As for the donors, each was a healthy bone marrow donor. The sequence was obtained from a woman between 35 and 50 years old in good health and CMV-seronegative. What was sequenced was PBMCs. The chain employs TRBV2 and TRBJ2-2; 7 nucleotides agree with TRBD1. The CDR3 nucleotides read TGTGCCACAGGGGGAGCGAACACCGGGGAGCTGTTTTTT. Its protein product is CATGGANTGELFF.